The 27 T cell receptor beta chains given below trace back to one sample, sequenced in a study of CD39 and CD103 CD8 tumor-infiltrating T cells. The assay was immunoSEQ multiplex PCR, and TCRdb's table has in-frame clones only and misses some. The sample consists of more than 15,000 clones, 85% to 95% of them appearing once. Sample: CD8+ T cells sorted from blood. Noted subset: total memory CD8 T cells (CD45RA-CCR7+/-) from blood or uninvolved lymph node. The receptors were gathered from a human donor with head and neck squamous cell carcinoma.

The gene calls are TRBV28 and TRBJ1-2; no firm D call. The CDR3 length is 11 residues. V lost 5 bases, J lost 6 bases, and 7 bases lay in between. Germline assignment: CDR1 MDHEN and CDR2 SYDVKM. The CDR3 DNA reads TGTGCCAGCAGTCTGGACCATGGCTACACCTTC. Residues: CASSLDHGYTF.

The gene calls are TRBV7-9 and TRBJ2-5; D unclear. Germline V gene sequence: CDR1 SEHNR, CDR2 FQNEAQ (reference sequence). The CDR3 contains 14 residues. The germline V and J ends were trimmed by 7 bases and 3 bases, with 15 bases remaining between them. The DNA for the CDR3 is TGTGCCAGCAACGTCGGGTTTGGGGAAGAGACCCAGTACTTC. This gives the protein CASNVGFGEETQYF.

CDR3 nucleotides: TGTGCCAGTAGTATGGGATCTGGGGGACAGTATTACAATGAGCAGTTCTTC. Translated: CASSMGSGGQYYNEQFF. The chain joins TRBV19 to TRBJ2-1, with 7 bases matching TRBD1. CDR3 size: 17 residues. Germline CDR1 LNHDA, CDR2 SQIVND (reference sequence). V gave up 3 bases and J gave up 4 bases; unmatched junction bases: 12.

The chain combines TRBV4-1 with TRBJ2-1; 7 positions match TRBD2. Germline V CDR1 and CDR2: MGHRA, YSYEKL. V shed 1 base and J 8 bases; nucleotides not matched to a gene: 5. This CDR3 spans 14 amino acids. In DNA, the CDR3 is TGCGCCAGCAGCCAAGCGCAGGGAGGGGATGAGCAGTTCTTC. This gives the protein CASSQAQGGDEQFF.

The chain carries TRBV5-4 and TRBJ1-2; D is perhaps TRBD1 (5 bases). There are 14 residues in the CDR3. The germline V and J ends were trimmed by 4 bases and 4 bases, with 14 bases remaining between them. Per the germline V gene, CDR1 is SGHNT and CDR2 is YYREEE (reference sequence). CDR3 loop: CASSPGRSLYGYTF. CDR3 sequence (DNA): TGTGCCAGCAGCCCGGGACGCTCCCTCTATGGCTACACCTTC.

V usage is TRBV5-1 and J usage is TRBJ2-7; D perhaps matches TRBD2 (6 bases). Trimming shortened V by 1 base and J by 3 bases, and 11 bases separated the two germline ends. This CDR3 has 14 residues. Germline lookup yields CDR1 SGHRS and CDR2 YFSETQ. CDR3 sequence (DNA): TGCGCCAGCAGCTTGCTGGGGGGTAGCTACGAGCAGTACTTC. Amino acid sequence: CASSLLGGSYEQYF.

Concerning this clone: Relative to the germline gene, one junction end is altered; a read error may explain this. The rearrangement joins TRBV7-6 to TRBJ2-2, with D perhaps matching TRBD1 or TRBD2 (6 bases each). The CDR3 covers 15 residues. CDR1 is SGHVS and CDR2 is FNYEAQ in the germline V gene. As DNA, the CDR3 is TGTGCCAGCAGCTTAGGATCGGGGGACACCGGGGAGCTATTTTTT. This codes for CASSLGSGDTGELFF.

J is TRBJ2-5 and V is TRBV7-9; possibly TRBD1 or TRBD2 for D (6 bases each). The closer fit of TRBJ2-7 to the DNA end suggests the J call may be wrong. CDR1 is SEHNR and CDR2 is FQNEAQ in the germline V gene (reference sequence). The CDR3 extends over 15 amino acids. This CDR3 is CASSPGWGALHEQYF. Here the CDR3 DNA reads TGTGCCAGCAGCCCCGGCTGGGGGGCGCTCCACGAGCAGTACTTC.

The chain couples TRBV19 to TRBJ1-1, with D maybe TRBD1 (6 bases). This CDR3 is 12 amino acids long. The germline V gene encodes CDR1 LNHDA and CDR2 SQIVND (reference sequence). Trimming removed 6 bases from V and 8 bases from J, with 13 bases in between. The CDR3 bases are TGTGCCAGTAGAGCCGGGACAACAGAAGCTTTCTTT. Protein product: CASRAGTTEAFF.

CDR3 sequence: CASGPGQESYEQYF. CDR3 coding DNA: TGTGCCAGCGGGCCGGGACAGGAGTCCTACGAGCAGTACTTC. The chain joins TRBV2 to TRBJ2-7; TRBD1 matches at 8 bases. CDR1 and CDR2 from the germline V gene are SNHLY and FYNNEI. This CDR3 is built from 14 residues. V lost 8 bases, J lost 1 base, and 7 bases stayed unmatched.

The chain has TRBV19 and TRBJ2-1; 12 bases line up with TRBD2. CDR1 and CDR2 (germline): LNHDA, SQIVND (reference sequence). The CDR3 has 19 residues. J was trimmed by 1 base and V by 5 bases; bases with no gene match: 12. DNA of the CDR3: TGTGCCAGTAGTGCCCCGGCTAGCGGGGGGGCCTGGTCCTACAATGAGCAGTTCTTC. Protein product: CASSAPASGGAWSYNEQFF.

The chain has TRBV25-1 and TRBJ2-1; D is perhaps TRBD1 (6 bases). CDR1 is MGHDK, CDR2 SYGVNS, per germline. V lost 8 bases, J lost 5 bases, and 19 bases lay in between. CDR3 length equals 15 residues. The CDR3 protein is CASGGPGTPDNEQFF. The CDR3 coding sequence is TGTGCCAGCGGCGGGCCCGGGACACCCGACAATGAGCAGTTCTTC. The full variable domain, completed using reference TRBV25-1 and TRBJ2-1, is EADIYQTPRYLVIGTGKKITLECSQTMGHDKMYWYQQDPGMELHLIHYSYGVNSTEKGDLSSESTVSRIRTEHFPLTLESARPSHTSQYLCASGGPGTPDNEQFFGPGTRLTVL.

This clone was seen a single time. V is TRBV29-1 and J is TRBJ1-1, with 8 bases lining up with TRBD1. V was pared by 7 bases and J by 4 bases, with 2 bases of the junction left unmatched. Germline-derived CDR1 and CDR2 are SQVTM and ANQGSEA. This CDR3 is built from 11 residues. The CDR3 coding sequence is TGCAGCGCCACAGGGGGCACTGAAGCTTTCTTT. It translates to CSATGGTEAFF.

The chain joins TRBV5-1 to TRBJ2-7; TRBD1 agrees at 9 bases. J lost 3 bases, V lost 2 bases, and 9 bases had no gene match. The germline V gene has CDR1 SGHRS and CDR2 YFSETQ. This CDR3 region has 16 residues. CDR3 sequence reads: CASSFAGDRVFYEQYF. The CDR3 DNA follows: TGCGCCAGCAGCTTTGCGGGGGACAGGGTTTTCTACGAGCAGTACTTC.

V gene TRBV19 combines with J gene TRBJ1-2, with D possibly matching TRBD1 (6 bases). V was pared by 3 bases and J by 4 bases, with 18 bases between. The CDR3 has 16 amino acids. Germline V gives CDR1 LNHDA, CDR2 SQIVND (reference sequence). The CDR3 sequence is CASSIPTPGHLYGYTF. The CDR3 region has the DNA TGTGCCAGTAGTATTCCCACCCCGGGACACCTCTATGGCTACACCTTC. Using reference TRBV19 and TRBJ1-2 for the parts outside the CDR3, the full variable domain is DGGITQSPKYLFRKEGQNVTLSCEQNLNHDAMYWYRQDPGQGLRLIYYSQIVNDFQKGDIAEGYSVSREKKESFPLTVTSAQKNPTAFYLCASSIPTPGHLYGYTFGSGTRLTVV.

J is TRBJ1-2 and V is TRBV27; 7 bases map to TRBD1. CDR1 is MNHEY, CDR2 SMNVEV, per germline (reference sequence). V was clipped by 6 bases and J by 4 bases; unmatched bases: 8. The CDR3 contains 14 residues. The CDR3 DNA is TGTGCCAGCAGCGAAGGGGGCCAGTCCTATGGCTACACCTTC. Amino acid sequence: CASSEGGQSYGYTF.

V is TRBV30 and J is TRBJ2-2; 10 bases match TRBD1. The V gene's germline CDR1 is GTSNPN and CDR2 SVGIG (reference sequence). The CDR3 totals 15 residues. J gave up 8 bases and V 3 bases, and 9 bases lay outside the gene matches. In DNA form, the CDR3 reads TGTGCCTGGAGCCCACCGGACAGGGGGGCTGGGGAGCTGTTTTTT. This translates into CAWSPPDRGAGELFF.

The genes are TRBV13 and TRBJ2-2; weak D call: TRBD2 (6 bases). Trimming left V 5 bases short and J 1 base short, with 8 bases between. There are 14 residues in the CDR3. The V gene's germline CDR1 is PRHDT and CDR2 FYEKMQ (reference sequence). This CDR3 is CASSLGLNTGELFF. Written as DNA, the CDR3 is TGTGCCAGCAGCCTGGGACTGAACACCGGGGAGCTGTTTTTT.

V usage is TRBV28 and J usage is TRBJ1-5, with TRBD1 identical over 9 bases. Germline CDR1 MDHEN, CDR2 SYDVKM. V shed 3 bases, J shed 6 bases, and the junction held 6 bases outside the gene matches. The CDR3 covers 15 residues. CDR3: CASSLGQGFRQPQHF. The CDR3 bases are TGTGCCAGCAGTTTGGGACAGGGTTTCCGTCAGCCCCAGCATTTT.

The chain employs TRBV6-6 and TRBJ2-7; D ambiguous. The V end lost 2 bases, the J end lost 5 bases, and 7 bases lay between the germline ends. Germline V lookup: CDR1 MNHNY, CDR2 SVGAGI (reference sequence). The CDR3 has 12 residues. The CDR3 is CASSYLPDEQYF. DNA for the CDR3: TGTGCCAGCAGTTACCTCCCGGACGAGCAGTACTTC.

This clone appeared a single time. The J gene is TRBJ2-1, the V gene TRBV7-9; a weak D match, TRBD2 (6 bases). This CDR3 is built from 16 residues. Germline CDR1 reads SEHNR; CDR2 reads FQNEAQ (reference sequence). V lost 7 bases to trimming and J lost 2 bases, with 18 bases between them. The CDR3 spells CASNSLGGAAYNEQFF. The DNA of the CDR3 is TGTGCCAGCAACTCTTTAGGCGGGGCGGCCTACAATGAGCAGTTCTTC.

The rearrangement joins TRBV5-4 to TRBJ2-7; possible D gene TRBD1, 6 bases. The CDR3 is 14 residues long. Germline V gene lookup returns CDR1 SGHNT and CDR2 YYREEE (reference sequence). V lost 3 bases and J lost 3, with 13 bases in between. CDR3 sequence (DNA): TGTGCCAGCAGCTCCACAGGGATTTTCTACGAGCAGTACTTC. This sequence encodes CASSSTGIFYEQYF.

CDR3 sequence (DNA): TGTGCCAGCAGCGACCCCGGGACAGGGTCGTACGGGGCCAACGTCCTGACTTTC. Its translation: CASSDPGTGSYGANVLTF. The chain carries TRBV11-2 and TRBJ2-6, with TRBD1 matching 9 bases. The CDR3 has 18 amino acids. Germline V CDR1 and CDR2: SGHAT, FQNNGV. The V gene end was trimmed by 5 bases and the J gene end by 4 bases; junction bases not matched to a gene: 12.

This clone was recorded a few times. This chain connects TRBV9 to TRBJ1-1; the D is unclear. The CDR3 is made up of 18 amino acids. Trimming stripped 0 bases from V and 0 bases from J, with 18 bases between. Germline V CDR1 and CDR2: SGDLS, YYNGEE. The CDR3 nucleotides are TGTGCCAGCAGCGTAGCCCCAGTCTCGGCGGCTATGAACACTGAAGCTTTCTTT. Translated, it gives CASSVAPVSAAMNTEAFF.

The chain is built from TRBV27 and TRBJ2-2; D remains unclear. This CDR3 contains 13 residues. The V end lost 5 bases, the J end lost 8 bases, and 12 bases lay between the germline ends. Germline lookup yields CDR1 MNHEY and CDR2 SMNVEV (reference sequence). CDR3 protein: CASSAFLSGELFF. The CDR3 nucleotides are TGTGCCAGCAGTGCTTTCCTGAGTGGGGAGCTGTTTTTT.

The rearrangement uses TRBV13 and TRBJ2-1; 10 bases line up with TRBD2. The germline CDR1 and CDR2 sequences are PRHDT and FYEKMQ (reference sequence). This CDR3 region has 16 residues. Trimming at V came to 4 bases and at J to 4 bases, leaving 7 bases not matched to a gene. The CDR3 DNA is TGTGCCAGCAGCTCCAGAGCGGGGGGGTTTTACAATGAGCAGTTCTTC. As protein: CASSSRAGGFYNEQFF. Full variable domain (rest looked up from reference TRBV13 and TRBJ2-1): AAGVIQSPRHLIKEKRETATLKCYPIPRHDTVYWYQQGPGQDPQFLISFYEKMQSDKGSIPDRFSAQQFSDYHSELNMSSLELGDSALYFCASSSRAGGFYNEQFFGPGTRLTVL.

The genes are TRBV4-1 and TRBJ2-1; D unresolved. The CDR3 is 12 amino acids. V lost 1 base to trimming and J lost 7 bases, with 5 bases between them. Germline lookup yields CDR1 MGHRA and CDR2 YSYEKL. CDR3 in amino acids: CASSQVGNEQFF. In DNA, the CDR3 is TGCGCCAGCAGCCAAGTGGGTAATGAGCAGTTCTTC.